Reported below is one T cell receptor (beta chain). These data come from a study of shared clonotypes between healthy human individuals. Original methodology: ImmunoSEQ supplied junction-only sequences lacking quality scores, so filtering was different. The assay was immunoSEQ multiplex PCR, and TCRdb's table has in-frame clones only and misses some. The D gene and trimming were derived from the DNA, and the V and J assignments and clone size from that table. This table has around 2.1 million clones, roughly 95% appearing once. Partitioning of CD4+ cells yielded a CD45RA+ naive subset and a CD45RA-negative memory subset. The germline V gene has CDR1 SGHTA and CDR2 FQGNSA. The CDR3 has 14 residues. The V and J ends lost 0 bases and 8 bases respectively, with 13 bases between them.

The source of this sequence is a young man in good health. The chain employs TRBV7-2 and TRBJ1-2; D is possibly TRBD1 (5 bases). Sequencing used naive CD4+ T cells sorted from blood. Described subset: CD45RA+ positively selected. The CDR3 region is CASSLAGQGLGYTF. Here the CDR3 DNA reads TGTGCCAGCAGCTTAGCCGGCCAGGGCCTGGGCTACACCTTC.